This T cell receptor beta chain was recorded in a study of T cell repertoires in cytomegalovirus infection. Looking at the study overall: HLA-B-restricted CMV epitopes that are well studied were used alongside recently identified HLA-C-restricted ones. Carrying CMV and the relevant HLA type showed in public TCR beta signatures. Study outcomes and limitations: HLA-C-restricted CMV clonotypes gave the most frequent clonotype in two of eight donors.

There are a few counts of this clonotype. Its matching antigen is unknown. V was cut by 1 base and J by 6 bases, with 11 bases left in between. The CDR3 runs to 14 residues. Germline CDR1 SEHNR, CDR2 FQNEAQ (reference sequence). TCRdb used MiXCR to reprocess the reads, holding one entry per CDR3 protein. The top ten clones hold around 11% of a sample with 700,000 to 850,000 distinct CDR3 sequences, roughly 33% of them seen once. V and J are TRBV7-9 and TRBJ2-3; no definite D call. This receptor was obtained from a human donor in good health (CMV status not recorded). Some clones in this sample may be carry-over from other donors' samples. Source: cultured CD8+ T cells from PBMCs, taken from culture after CMV antigen stimulation. In DNA form, the CDR3 reads TGTGCCAGCAGCTTAGGACTCCTGCAGGATACGCAGTATTTT. Encoded protein: CASSLGLLQDTQYF.